The present entry profiles one TCR beta chain with its context. The target of this receptor is not known. It has no much larger one-base neighbor in the sample; base qualities were not kept. The library was obtained by the immunoSEQ multiplex PCR assay. In the paper's pipeline: A statistical classification framework was built to diagnose cytomegalovirus status from the catalog of TCR beta chain sequences. The immuneACCESS repertoire file appears here via TCRdb, limited to in-frame rearrangements. These files lack a portion of the clones; in checked studies, under half of the deficit traces to unresolved V genes, and the cause of the others is not known. That table furnishes V, J and clone size, whereas the DNA furnished D and trimming. This sample comprises 100,000 to 150,000 clones, about 88% of them detected only once. In total, the top ten clones hold 0.95% to 1.5% of the sample. These data are taken from a study of cytomegalovirus exposure and HLA in healthy donors (TCRdb year 2017). About the study as a whole: The 666 repertoires of the first cohort and the 95 to 150 validation repertoires were produced on the same platform, according to a later analysis. The study was designed to test whether signatures of past pathogen exposure could be identified by cataloging public T cell receptors. Along with the roughly 710-subject first cohort, a separate validation cohort of around 120 different subjects was used. To predict cytomegalovirus infection status, the study combined high-throughput TCR immunosequencing, statistical association of individual TCRs with disease status, and machine learning.

The investigation overall reported the following: In both the original and validation cohorts, the classifier was reported to diagnose cytomegalovirus status with high specificity and sensitivity. According to the authors, the approach could potentially be generalized to other disease states and immunological phenotypes. A total of fewer than 200 TCR beta chains were listed by the study as associated with cytomegalovirus. Most TCR sequences were seen in very few donors, while some public TCRs were found in many individuals. A later analysis lacked HLA typing for the validation cohort, so it scored co-occurrence in that cohort across all 110 or so repertoires. Of the cluster scores, around 95% were above 0 in a later analysis, which found that TCRs clustered in the first cohort also tended to co-occur in the 120 or so validation repertoires. Three of the identified cytomegalovirus-associated TCR beta chains were confirmed in vitro to be specific for cytomegalovirus antigens.

From the cysteine through the phenylalanine, the CDR3 covers 15 amino acids. This entry keeps only the CDR3 DNA: 45 bases, framed from base 1. From a lookup of the germline V gene, CDR1 and CDR2 are SGHRS and YFSETQ. V drops 4 bases and J drops 7 bases, leaving 21 bases in between. The donors were included in the validation cohort of around 120 subjects, a group kept apart from the approximately 690-subject first cohort. This chain is built from TRBV5-1 and TRBJ2-7; TRBD2 is possibly the D segment (5 matching bases). Sample: PBMCs. The clonotype was recovered from a woman in her late teens or twenties in good health and CMV-seronegative. The DNA reads TGCGCCAGCAGCCCGTTGGACCCCGGGGTGGGGGAGCAGTACTTC. Its protein is CASSPLDPGVGEQYF.